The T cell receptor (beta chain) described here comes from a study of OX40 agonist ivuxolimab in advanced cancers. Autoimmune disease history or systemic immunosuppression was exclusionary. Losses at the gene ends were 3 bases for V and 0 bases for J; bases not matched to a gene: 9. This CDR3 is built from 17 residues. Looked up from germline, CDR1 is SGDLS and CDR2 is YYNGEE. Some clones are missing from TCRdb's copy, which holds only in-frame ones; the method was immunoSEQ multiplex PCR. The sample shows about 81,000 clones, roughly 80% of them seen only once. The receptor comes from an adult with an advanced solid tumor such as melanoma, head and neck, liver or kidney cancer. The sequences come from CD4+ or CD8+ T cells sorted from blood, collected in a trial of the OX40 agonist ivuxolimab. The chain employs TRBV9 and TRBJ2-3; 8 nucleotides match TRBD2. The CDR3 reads CASSGSFGGASTDTQYF. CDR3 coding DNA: TGTGCCAGCAGCGGAAGTTTCGGGGGGGCTAGCACAGATACGCAGTATTTT.